Described below is a single TCR beta chain sequence and its context. Its target is not known. After template switching added a universal primer site, the resulting cDNA carried unique molecular identifiers. MiXCR, run by TCRdb on the 5' RACE reads, gives a single entry per CDR3 protein. The table shows about 100,000 distinct CDR3 sequences, with about 6.1% occurring only once. The CDR3 totals 15 residues. The germline gives CDR1 LGHDT, CDR2 YNNKEL (reference sequence). The V and J ends lost 7 bases and 2 bases respectively, with 15 bases between them. The source of the sample is a study of identical twins. Study-wide results and caveats: Whereas memory repertoires showed no such difference, abundant cord blood beta clonotypes carried fewer insertions. For out-of-frame beta sequences, excess twin sharing was weaker. Because invariant MAIT and iNKT cells could be present, zero-insertion analyses could be partly confounded.

The sequence derives from a woman between 45 and 65 years old in good health. Material: memory T cells sorted from blood. The chain recombines TRBV3-1 with TRBJ1-3; D perhaps matches TRBD1 (6 bases). Here the CDR3 reads CASMARGSAGNTIYF. The DNA for the CDR3 is TGTGCCAGCATGGCCAGGGGTTCCGCTGGAAACACCATATATTTT.